This T cell receptor beta chain derives from a study of T cell clonotyping in hematopoietic cell transplantation (dated by TCRdb to about 2021). A note on the overall study: Recipient samples taken before transplant were obtained following cytoreduction. A total of 110 to 150 blood samples were collected in the study from 30 to 45 consecutive transplant recipients and their related donors. Recruitment of patients was conducted between 2015 and January 2017, and follow-up was continued until late 2020 or death. The paper's findings and limits, for the study overall: Only a small fraction of recipient repertoires overlapped donor repertoires, with over 97% appearing de novo at the given depth. The sample size was limited and the cells went unsorted, which meant the CD4 and CD8 repertoire contributions could not be told apart. After transplant, TCR diversity in recipients dropped, and pathologically expanded clonotypes climbed progressively between day 30 and day 180. Inverse Simpson Index values from donors and from recipients before transplant predicted broader TCR repertoire diversity after transplant.

As regards this clone: This receptor's antigen is unknown. Base quality data are lacking; no much larger clone is found one base away.

The immunoSEQ assay, a bias-controlled multiplex PCR with V- and J-specific primers, was used to amplify TCR beta CDR3 regions from genomic DNA. In a second PCR step, a proprietary barcode and Illumina adapter sequences were attached to the CDR3 amplicons. An Illumina MiSeq instrument was used to sequence the CDR3 libraries. On the study's bioinformatics: Export and quality control were handled in immunoSEQ Analyzer 3.0, while downstream analyses relied on R Bioconductor and Immunarch. Only productive rearrangements in the normalized downsampled data set were used to calculate repertoire metrics. Pathologically expanded clonotypes were defined as those larger than 5 templates in the normalized cohort. Repertoire diversity was measured with the Inverse Simpson Index. CMV-specificity analyses were carried out on the non-normalized data set to capture all clonotypes. TCRdb carries this immuneACCESS record with in-frame sequences only. Its versions omit some clonotypes, under half of them owing to an unresolved V gene in the studies checked, with the rest unexplained. That table supplies the V and J calls and clone size; D and trimming were determined from the DNA. The sample table lists roughly 46,000 clones, roughly four fifths of them with a count of one. Clones ranked in the top ten supply 4% to 5.5% of the sample.

Per the germline V gene, MNHNS is the CDR1 and SASEGT is the CDR2. Including cysteine and phenylalanine, the CDR3 has 14 amino acids. CDR3 DNA only is kept here, 42 bases in frame from base 1. V and J are truncated by 1 base and 1 base respectively, leaving an intervening sequence of 5 bases. In the paper's terms, the time point label means: recipient sample about 28 days before transplant, after cytoreduction. Blood from recipients was drawn about 28 days before transplant and again at days 30, 100 and 180 after transplant. Nuclei Lysis Solution was used to extract genomic DNA from fresh or cryopreserved unfractionated peripheral blood mononuclear cells.

The receptor comes from a man in his 60s with myelodysplastic syndrome. Some clones in this sample may be carry-over from other donors' samples. The sequence links TRBV6-1 to TRBJ1-3, with an unclear D gene assignment. The material sequenced was peripheral blood mononuclear cells, taken before stem cell transplant. The DNA sequence is given as TGTGCCAGCAGTGAAGGAGGGTCTGGAAACACCATATATTTT. Its product reads: CASSEGGSGNTIYF.